This T cell receptor (beta chain) appears in the sequencing data of a study of blood T cell repertoires in COVID-19. This clone was observed once. TCRdb's copy holds only in-frame clones and misses some; the assay was immunoSEQ multiplex PCR. The sample lists about 61,000 clones; 80% to 90% were seen once. With V trimmed by 8 bases and J by 2 bases, 12 bases remained unmatched. The germline CDR1 and CDR2 sequences are SQVTM and ANQGSEA. The CDR3 loop spans 14 amino acids. J is TRBJ2-7 and V is TRBV29-1, with TRBD1 matching over 7 bases. The sample taken for sequencing was peripheral blood. This clonotype was obtained from a man aged 55 to 69 with acute or convalescent COVID-19. CDR3 nucleotides: TGCAGCCCGCCAGACAGGGCGATTACCTACGAGCAGTACTTC. Protein sequence: CSPPDRAITYEQYF.